Described below is a single T cell receptor (beta chain) sequence and its context. The antigen remains unidentified. A junction boundary mismatches the germline segment, possibly from a read error. The source of the sample is a study of T cell responses to AZD1222 COVID-19 vaccine. Study results and limitations: The span of vaccine-associated CD4 TCRs extended across spike, with dominance at 160-218 and 743-854.

Pooled samples include second doses given at about 4 or 12 weeks. This table comes from immunoSEQ multiplex PCR, and its TCRdb copy is limited to in-frame clones, with some not included. The sample contains about 200,000 clones, 93% of which appear only once. CDR1 and CDR2 from the germline V gene are SEHNR and FQNEAQ (reference sequence). The CDR3 consists of 18 residues. This chain links TRBV7-9 with TRBJ1-4; 7 bases line up with TRBD1. The receptor was isolated from an adult who received the AZD1222 COVID-19 vaccine. The sequencing here drew on peripheral blood, taken 28 days after the second AZD1222 dose. The CDR3 region is CASRLGAGGRTTNEKLFF. The CDR3 DNA reads TGTGCCAGCAGATTAGGCGCAGGGGGGCGCACAACTAATGAAAAACTGTTTTTT.